The next 24 T cell receptor beta chains were all read from a single sample in a study of glioma-infiltrating T cells after dendritic cell vaccination. The table came from immunoSEQ multiplex PCR; TCRdb's copy has only in-frame clones and leaves some out. The table records 65,000 or so clones, about 89% of them present only once. Time point noted: after dendritic cell vaccination, including at tumor progression/relapse. The source material was blood, sampled after dendritic cell vaccination. The receptor source for this set is a human donor with glioblastoma.

The chain is built from TRBV2 and TRBJ1-5; D remains ambiguous. In germline, CDR1 is SNHLY, CDR2 FYNNEI. Deletions cut 6 bases from V and 3 bases from J, with 18 bases between. CDR3 size: 16 residues. This CDR3 reads CASRTAGKLNNQPQHF. The CDR3 DNA follows: TGTGCCAGCAGAACGGCGGGAAAATTAAACAATCAGCCCCAGCATTTT.

This clone was seen a single time. V is TRBV4-3 and J is TRBJ1-6; 10 bases line up with TRBD1. With 4 bases clipped from V and 10 bases from J, the junction kept 10 bases outside the gene matches. CDR1 is LGHNA, CDR2 YSLEER, per germline. CDR3 size: 16 residues. This chain's CDR3 is CASSLLRGQGVSPLHF. CDR3 DNA: TGCGCCAGCAGCCTCCTAAGAGGACAGGGGGTCTCACCCCTCCACTTT.

A few counts support this clone. The chain employs TRBV19 and TRBJ2-5; 11 nucleotides match TRBD2. The CDR3 sequence is 19 residues long. After removal of 4 bases from V and 2 bases from J, the junction contained 15 bases not matched to a gene. The V gene's germline CDR1 is LNHDA and CDR2 SQIVND (reference sequence). CDR3 region: CASSKTTVPGLAAQETQYF. The CDR3 region has the DNA TGTGCCAGTAGTAAAACGACGGTTCCGGGACTAGCGGCACAAGAGACCCAGTACTTC.

The V and J genes are TRBV14 and TRBJ2-7; D might be TRBD2 (6 bases). This CDR3 has 15 amino acids. Trimming took off 1 base at V and 2 bases at J, with 12 bases between the two ends. The germline V gene has CDR1 SGHDN and CDR2 FVKESK. CDR3 loop: CASSQGDWPAYEQYF. CDR3 DNA: TGTGCCAGCAGCCAAGGGGACTGGCCAGCCTACGAGCAGTACTTC.

This clone is a singleton in its sample. The J gene is TRBJ2-3, the V gene TRBV5-5, with 12 positions matching TRBD2. The CDR3 has 16 residues. Trimming removed 4 bases from V and 3 bases from J; junction bases left unmatched: 6. Germline assignment: CDR1 SGHKS and CDR2 YYEKEE (reference sequence). The chain's CDR3 is CASSPGLAGGTDTQYF. In nucleotides, the CDR3 is TGTGCCAGCAGCCCGGGACTAGCGGGCGGGACAGATACGCAGTATTTT.

The chain uses TRBV6-5 and TRBJ1-6; maybe TRBD1 (6 bases). V lost 8 bases to trimming and J lost 9 bases, with 20 bases between them. Germline V gene data show CDR1 as MNHEY and CDR2 as SVGAGI. This CDR3 is 15 amino acids long. The CDR3 region is CASRITQGVGSPLHF. The CDR3 DNA reads as TGTGCCAGCCGGATTACACAGGGTGTCGGTTCACCCCTCCACTTT.

V and J are TRBV18 and TRBJ2-1; TRBD2 agrees at 7 bases. CDR3 length: 14 residues. Germline CDR1 is KGHSH and CDR2 is LQKENI. Germline trimming cut 3 bases from V and 5 bases from J; bases unmatched to any gene: 4. This chain's CDR3 is CASSPTGTNNEQFF. The CDR3 nucleotides are TGTGCCAGCTCACCGACTGGGACTAACAATGAGCAGTTCTTC.

This clone was found once. The CDR3 loop reads CASSLGDFSGNTIYF. CDR3 in DNA: TGTGCCAGCAGCCTAGGGGACTTCTCTGGAAACACCATATATTTT. The chain links TRBV6-1 to TRBJ1-3, with a weak D call TRBD1 (5 bases). The CDR3 length is 15 residues. Between the trimmed V and J ends, which lost 6 bases and 0 bases, there was a span of 12 bases. Germline V gene lookup returns CDR1 MNHNS and CDR2 SASEGT.

This clone was detected once. The CDR3 bases are TGCGCCAGCAGTGGGGGCCTTGGTAGCAATCAGCCCCAGCATTTT. This codes for CASSGGLGSNQPQHF. This chain uses TRBV10-2 with TRBJ1-5; possible D gene TRBD1, 5 bases. The CDR3 extends over 15 amino acids. V was clipped by 4 bases and J by 0 bases, with 10 bases between them. The germline gives CDR1 WSHSY, CDR2 SAAADI.

The genes are TRBV19 and TRBJ2-1, with D perhaps matching TRBD1 (5 bases). V was trimmed by 5 bases and J by 1 base, leaving 9 bases between them. The CDR3 covers 14 residues. CDR1 is LNHDA and CDR2 is SQIVND in the germline V gene (reference sequence). DNA of the CDR3: TGTGCCAGTAGTCTTAGACAGTCCTACAATGAGCAGTTCTTC. Its translation is CASSLRQSYNEQFF.

This chain connects TRBV5-1 to TRBJ2-7; no clear D gene. CDR1 and CDR2 from the germline V gene are SGHRS and YFSETQ. The CDR3 has 13 amino acids. V lost 0 bases to trimming and J lost 1 base, with 5 bases between them. The CDR3 region has the DNA TGCGCCAGCAGCTTGGCATTGTCCTACGAGCAGTACTTC. Residues: CASSLALSYEQYF.

This clone was observed once. The chain carries TRBV30 and TRBJ2-3; D unresolved. V was clipped by 3 bases and J by 6 bases, with 7 bases between them. CDR1 and CDR2 from the germline V gene are GTSNPN and SVGIG (reference sequence). The CDR3 is made up of 11 amino acids. In nucleotides, the CDR3 is TGTGCCTGGAGCGCGCTGGATACGCAGTATTTT. Protein sequence: CAWSALDTQYF.

This rearrangement joins TRBV4-2 to TRBJ2-5; D perhaps matches TRBD2 (5 bases). Looked up from germline, CDR1 is LGHNA and CDR2 is YNFKEQ. The V gene lost 0 bases and the J gene lost 3 bases, with 14 bases spanning the gap. The CDR3 runs to 16 residues. CDR3 sequence: CASSQDSASRKETQYF. Here the CDR3 DNA reads TGTGCCAGCAGCCAAGATTCGGCTAGCCGGAAAGAGACCCAGTACTTC.

A few counts support this clone. J is TRBJ2-7 and V is TRBV30; D is possibly TRBD1 (6 bases). The CDR3 is 14 amino acids. Germline lookup yields CDR1 GTSNPN and CDR2 SVGIG (reference sequence). V lost 0 bases to trimming and J lost 0 bases, with 9 bases between them. For the CDR3, the DNA is TGTGCCTGGAGTGTAGTAGGGGGCTCCTACGAGCAGTACTTC. This sequence encodes CAWSVVGGSYEQYF.

The chain is built from TRBV25-1 and TRBJ2-6; TRBD1 is a possible D gene (6 bases). This CDR3 comprises 16 residues. V was cut by 2 bases and J by 2 bases, with 10 bases left in between. Germline V gene sequence: CDR1 MGHDK, CDR2 SYGVNS. The CDR3 nucleotides are TGTGCCAGCAGTGAAAATTACAGGGCTGGGGCCAACGTCCTGACTTTC. Amino acid sequence: CASSENYRAGANVLTF.

This clone was observed a single time. The chain recombines TRBV10-3 with TRBJ2-2, with TRBD2 identical over 14 bases. This CDR3 contains 15 residues. The junction had 4 bases not matched to a gene; V was cut back by 8 bases and J by 5 bases. CDR1 is ENHRY and CDR2 is SYGVKD in the germline V gene. CDR3 amino acids: CAIGGLAGVTGELFF. The DNA of the CDR3 is TGTGCCATCGGGGGACTAGCGGGAGTAACCGGGGAGCTGTTTTTT.

V is TRBV27 and J is TRBJ1-2; 7 bases align to TRBD1. The CDR3 length is 14 residues. Unmatched junction bases numbered 12, after V lost 6 bases and J lost 8 bases. CDR1 MNHEY and CDR2 SMNVEV come from the germline V gene (reference sequence). The chain's CDR3 is CASSADRFFGGYTF. CDR3 DNA: TGTGCCAGCAGCGCGGACAGGTTCTTTGGGGGCTACACCTTC.

The V call is TRBV18, the J call TRBJ2-7, with D possibly being TRBD2 (7 bases). This CDR3 has 18 residues. The V end lost 3 bases, the J end lost 3 bases, and 24 bases lay between the germline ends. Germline CDR1 reads KGHSH; CDR2 reads LQKENI. The DNA of the CDR3 is TGTGCCAGCTCACCCCAATTCCGGGGGGCTCTGGTCCTCTACGAGCAGTACTTC. This gives the protein CASSPQFRGALVLYEQYF.

This rearrangement joins TRBV15 to TRBJ1-1; 10 nucleotides align to TRBD1. V shed 4 bases, J shed 3 bases, and the junction held 8 bases outside the gene matches. This CDR3 region has 16 residues. The germline V gene encodes CDR1 LNHNV and CDR2 YYDKDF (reference sequence). The CDR3 DNA follows: TGTGCCACCAGCAAGACAGGGGGCGCTGGGTACACTGAAGCTTTCTTT. Amino acid sequence: CATSKTGGAGYTEAFF. Full variable domain (outside the CDR3, taken from reference TRBV15 and TRBJ1-1): DAMVIQNPRYQVTQFGKPVTLSCSQTLNHNVMYWYQQKSSQAPKLLFHYYDKDFNNEADTPDNFQSRRPNTSFCFLDIRSPGLGDTAMYLCATSKTGGAGYTEAFFGQGTRLTVV.

This chain links TRBV11-2 with TRBJ2-2; TRBD2 matches at 12 bases. This CDR3 is 20 amino acids long. CDR1 and CDR2 (germline): SGHAT, FQNNGV. Trimming cost V 0 bases and J 0 bases; bases outside gene matches: 8. DNA for the CDR3: TGTGCCAGCAGCTTAGATTTCCTAGCGGGAGGGTTCGCGAACACCGGGGAGCTGTTTTTT. This gives the protein CASSLDFLAGGFANTGELFF.

The chain joins TRBV6-4 to TRBJ1-1, with D unresolved. The CDR3 is made up of 13 amino acids. Trimming left V 6 bases short and J 1 base short, with 9 bases between. Germline CDR1 reads MRHNA; CDR2 reads SNTAGT. CDR3 protein: CASSEVENTEAFF. DNA for the CDR3: TGTGCCAGCAGCGAAGTAGAGAACACTGAAGCTTTCTTT.

The chain couples TRBV30 to TRBJ2-7; possible D gene TRBD2, 6 bases. The V gene's germline CDR1 is GTSNPN and CDR2 SVGIG (reference sequence). V dropped 0 bases and J dropped 3 bases, with 27 bases sitting between them. The CDR3 contains 19 residues. CDR3 loop: CAWSVRKAGWNPTSYEQYF. The CDR3 coding sequence is TGTGCCTGGAGTGTACGGAAGGCGGGATGGAATCCTACTAGCTACGAGCAGTACTTC. The complete variable domain, with remaining parts taken from reference TRBV30 and TRBJ2-7, reads SQTIHQWPATLVQPVGSPLSLECTVEGTSNPNLYWYRQAAGRGLQLLFYSVGIGQISSEVPQNLSASRPQDRQFILSSKKLLLSDSGFYLCAWSVRKAGWNPTSYEQYFGPGTRLTVT.

The rearrangement uses TRBV7-2 and TRBJ2-6, with 8 positions matching TRBD2. V lost 6 bases and J lost 4; bases outside the gene matches: 5. The CDR3 has 15 residues. Germline loops: CDR1 SGHTA, CDR2 FQGNSA. This CDR3 reads CASSLAGVGANVLTF. The CDR3 bases are TGTGCCAGCAGTCTAGCGGGTGTGGGGGCCAACGTCCTGACTTTC.

The chain is built from TRBV11-3 and TRBJ2-4, with 11 bases lining up with TRBD1. The V gene's germline CDR1 is SGHNT and CDR2 YENEEA. V lost 6 bases and J lost 1; bases outside the gene matches: 8. The CDR3 runs 17 residues. As DNA, the CDR3 is TGTGCCAGCAGACCCAGGACAGGGGGCCTTGCCAAAAACATTCAGTACTTC. This translates into CASRPRTGGLAKNIQYF.